This record covers a single T cell receptor beta chain. Its antigen is unknown. The genes are named according to mouse. These data are taken from a study of tissue T cells after allogeneic stem cell transplantation. Study results and limitations: Blood and spleen captured only part of the tissue TCR repertoire. Across patients, clones rarely overlapped, yet motif clusters were shared tissue-specifically.

Survey-depth TCRbeta CDR3 sequencing reported V/J genes and productive frequencies. Sequenced by immunoSEQ multiplex PCR; TCRdb stores in-frame clones only, minus some. The table records roughly 4,700 clones, around 32% of them present only once. As to time point: mouse harvest day 14 after allogeneic transplant. Each mouse received 10^7 T-cell-depleted marrow cells plus 10^6 splenic CD5+ T cells by tail vein. B6 (H2b) cells into BALB/c (H2d) mice; tissues taken at day 7 or 14. This clonotype was obtained from a female BALB/c mouse given C57BL/6 T cells with graft-versus-host disease after an allogeneic hematopoietic cell transplant. Sequences were obtained from skin.

The sequenced part of the CDR3 DNA is TGTGCCAGCAGTCGGACAGGGGATTCGCCCCTCTAC. Amino acids: CASSRTGDSPLY. The full CDR3 reads CASSRTGDSPLYF. This chain uses TRBV26 with TRBJ1-6; 9 bases fit TRBD1. The read is 1 residue too short to cover the CDR3 end, so that end is filled in from the germline J gene. TRBJ1-6 is annotated as an ORF whose role is uncertain. V was pared by 4 bases and J by 8 bases, with 0 bases of the junction left unmatched. The CDR3 covers 13 residues. Germline-derived CDR1 and CDR2 are KGHPV and FQNQEV (reference sequence).